The clone carrying this T cell receptor (beta chain) was seen only a few times. The target antigen is unknown. The data stem from a study of T-cell memory formation after mild COVID-19. The study's findings and limits: Some clones that responded were present in memory (sampled pre-infection), which suggests cross-reactive memory joined. Shrinking CD4+ clones were chiefly CM and EM; CD8+ ones were chiefly EMRA. Later expanders leaned CD4+, whereas day 15 to 85 contracting clones were balanced CD4/CD8.

After 5'RACE with constant-segment primers, TCR alpha and TCR beta cDNA libraries carrying sample barcodes and UMIs were obtained. TCRdb reprocessed the 5' RACE reads via MiXCR and lists one record per CDR3 protein. This sample has approximately 340,000 distinct CDR3 sequences, with about a sixth found just once. Losses at the gene ends were 4 bases for V and 6 bases for J; bases not matched to a gene: 7. The CDR3 length is 14 residues. The germline V gene encodes CDR1 SGHTA and CDR2 FQGNSA. This chain joins TRBV7-2 and TRBJ2-7; the match to TRBD2 covers 9 bases. The sequencing sample was made of PBMCs or a T cell subset sorted from them (not recorded which). The sequence was obtained from a man younger than 30 who had mild COVID-19 (a few samples of this study predate the infection). Cell type and time point are not known. The CDR3 region has the DNA TGTGCCAGCAGCTCGAGCGGGGGGTCTGCCGAGCAGTACTTC. Protein product: CASSSSGGSAEQYF.